This entry lists 10 T cell receptor beta chains sequenced from one sample in a study of tumor-infiltrating lymphocytes in primary liver carcinoma. With 500 ng total RNA as template and a constant-region primer, TCR beta cDNA was made. Amplification in three nested multiplex PCR rounds with slightly modified ARM-PCR gave rise to TCR beta libraries. TRBV1-TRBV30 forward primers and a C-beta reverse primer were used in the first two PCR rounds, which each ran for about 10 cycles. TCRdb re-analysed the multiplex PCR reads in MiXCR, keeping a single row per CDR3 protein. The table has fewer than 350,000 distinct CDR3 sequences, 65% seen once; the top ten hold roughly 10%. Unsorted whole blood yielded the blood RNA, and germline DNA was also extracted. Sequenced material: peripheral blood. Receptors originate from a man aged 40-55 years with primary liver carcinoma and hepatitis B virus infection.

As to this clonotype: Relative to the germline gene, one junction end is altered; a read error may explain this. The chain couples TRBV12-3 or TRBV12-4 to TRBJ2-2; TRBD1 might be the D (6 bases). CDR3 length: 15 amino acids. In DNA form, the CDR3 reads TGTGCCAACAGTACCACGGGACATTACACCGGGGAGCTGTTTTTT. As protein: CANSTTGHYTGELFF.

This clonotype was detected many times. V gene TRBV11-2 combines with J gene TRBJ2-3; tentative D call: TRBD1 (6 bases). The ends were cut back, 3 bases at V and 2 bases at J, with 9 bases in the middle. The CDR3 loop spans 14 amino acids. CDR1 and CDR2 (germline): SGHAT, FQNNGV. CDR3 loop: CASSFRTVTDTQYF. CDR3 coding DNA: TGTGCCAGCAGCTTCCGGACAGTCACAGATACGCAGTATTTT.

V gene TRBV12-2 combines with J gene TRBJ2-1. TRBV12-2 is tagged as a pseudogene. The CDR3 sequence is 9 residues long. CDR3 residues: CASCPEQFF. The CDR3 bases are TGTGCAAGTTGCCCGGAGCAGTTCTTC.

On this clonotype: This sequence may be a read error, since a much larger clone differs from it by one base. In this CDR3 the conserved last residue, phenylalanine or tryptophan, is missing, so a read error is likely. The V call is TRBV12-3 or TRBV12-4, the J call TRBJ2-1, with 9 bases matching TRBD1. V lost 6 bases and J lost 2; bases outside the gene matches: 11. The CDR3 is 17 residues long. The CDR3 reads CASSSGTGIRAYNEQFL. In DNA, the CDR3 is TGTGCCAGCAGCTCTGGGACAGGGATAAGAGCCTACAATGAGCAGTTCTTG.

The sample holds many counts of this clonotype. V is TRBV6-6 and J is TRBJ2-3; unclear D gene. Germline CDR1 and CDR2: MNHNY and SVGAGI (reference sequence). This CDR3 is built from 13 residues. V lost 6 bases, J lost 2 bases, and 9 bases lay in between. CDR3 in DNA: TGTGCCAGCAGCTCCCATCCCACAGATACGCAGTATTTT. Its protein product is CASSSHPTDTQYF.

Notes on this clonotype: Since a much larger clone is just one base distant, this may be a read error. The chain links TRBV6-2 or TRBV6-3 to TRBJ2-7; tentatively, D is TRBD1 (6 bases). CDR1 MNHEY and CDR2 SVGEGT come from the germline V gene. This CDR3 has 12 residues. Written as DNA, the CDR3 is TGTGTCAGCAGTCAGGGGACCTACGAGCAGTACTTC. Translating gives CVSSQGTYEQYF.

This clonotype was detected only a few times. The chain uses TRBV5-5 and TRBJ1-5; 11 bases are shared with TRBD1. The CDR3 sequence is 15 residues long. V shed 8 bases and J 3 bases; nucleotides not matched to a gene: 7. Germline loops: CDR1 SGHKS, CDR2 YYEKEE (reference sequence). This chain's CDR3 is CASSAGQGANQPQHF. Here the CDR3 DNA reads TGTGCCAGTAGCGCCGGACAGGGGGCCAATCAGCCCCAGCATTTT.

This chain connects TRBV24-1 to TRBJ2-3; D remains ambiguous. Germline lookup yields CDR1 KGHDR and CDR2 SFDVKD. The CDR3 runs to 12 residues. Deletions cut 6 bases from V and 3 bases from J, with 6 bases between. Here the CDR3 DNA reads TGTGCCACCAGTCCGGAAACAGATACGCAGTATTTT. Protein sequence: CATSPETDTQYF.

The chain links TRBV28 to TRBJ1-6, with a tentative D call TRBD1 (5 bases). Germline CDR1 MDHEN, CDR2 SYDVKM. Trimming took off 5 bases at V and 2 bases at J, with 10 bases between the two ends. The length of the CDR3 is 15 residues. The DNA of the CDR3 is TGTGCCAGCAGTCCCGGGGGAACCTATAATTCACCCCTCCACTTT. It yields the protein CASSPGGTYNSPLHF.

About this clonotype: This clone may be a read error of a much larger clone one base away. The genes are TRBV4-3 and TRBJ2-3, with D tentatively TRBD2 (5 bases). This CDR3 region has 14 residues. Trimming pared 5 bases from V and 2 bases from J, leaving 11 bases between. Germline loops: CDR1 LGHNA, CDR2 YSLEER. CDR3 loop: CASSSPTTTDTQYF. CDR3 nucleotides: TGCGCCAGCAGCTCTCCGACTACCACAGATACGCAGTATTTT.